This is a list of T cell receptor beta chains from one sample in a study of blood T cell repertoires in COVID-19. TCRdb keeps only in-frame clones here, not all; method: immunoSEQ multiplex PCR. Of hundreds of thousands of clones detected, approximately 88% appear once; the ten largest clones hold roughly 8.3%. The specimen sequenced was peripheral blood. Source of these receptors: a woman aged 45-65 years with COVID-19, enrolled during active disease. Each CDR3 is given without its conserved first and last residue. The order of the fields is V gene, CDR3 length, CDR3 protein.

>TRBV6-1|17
ASSAGRTSGRPTFYEQY
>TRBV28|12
ASRSGGALDTQY
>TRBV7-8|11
ASSLGTAYEQY
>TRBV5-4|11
ASSWVGGYEQY
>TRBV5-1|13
ASRALTGSTDTQY
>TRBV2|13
ASTMGQGAGQPQH
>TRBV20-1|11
SASKGATYEQY
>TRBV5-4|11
ASSLDRGQAAF
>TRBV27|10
ASSTGGNEQY
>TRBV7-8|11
ASWTGGPYEQY
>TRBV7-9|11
ASSLGGLNEQF
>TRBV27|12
ASKPRGGRNIQY
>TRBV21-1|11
ASSGTLKYGYT
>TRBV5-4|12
ASSTGLTNEKLF
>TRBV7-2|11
ASSLGGTYEQY
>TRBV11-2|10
ASSSSGQEQF
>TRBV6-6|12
ASHPTGGVEEAF
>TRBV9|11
ASSFNRDSEAF
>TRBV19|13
ASSPVDRESYGYT
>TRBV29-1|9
SVVLAYEQY
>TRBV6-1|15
ASSEAQGLRPAYGYT
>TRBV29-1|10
SVETYSREQY
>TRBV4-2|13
ASSPRDSITYEQY
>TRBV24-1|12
ATSHRDRAYEQY
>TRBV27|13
ASSSVQGGGYGYT
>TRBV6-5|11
AITSFGGYGYT
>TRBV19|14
ASSIRGGLAARELF
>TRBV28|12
ASSHTGASTEAF
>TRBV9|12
ASSVLAGGTEAF
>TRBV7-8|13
ASSSRDRANTEAF
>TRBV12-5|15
ASGLGLPRGAGNTIY
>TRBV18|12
ASSPAQGRVEAF
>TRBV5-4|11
ASSWSGFEEQY
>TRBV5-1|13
ASSLLGQGYNEQF
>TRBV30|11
AWRGWAGDGYT